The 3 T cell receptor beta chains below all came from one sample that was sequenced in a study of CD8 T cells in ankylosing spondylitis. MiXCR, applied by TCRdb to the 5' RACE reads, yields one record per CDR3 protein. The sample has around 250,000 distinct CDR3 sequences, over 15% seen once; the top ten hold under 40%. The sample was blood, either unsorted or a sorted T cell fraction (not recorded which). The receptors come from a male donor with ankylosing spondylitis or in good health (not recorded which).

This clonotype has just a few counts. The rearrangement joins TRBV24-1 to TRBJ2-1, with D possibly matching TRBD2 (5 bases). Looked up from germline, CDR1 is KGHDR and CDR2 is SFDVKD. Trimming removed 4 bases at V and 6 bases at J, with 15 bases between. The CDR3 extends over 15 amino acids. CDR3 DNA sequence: TGTGCCACCAGTGACCCCCTCGGGATGGTCAATGAGCAGTTCTTC. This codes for CATSDPLGMVNEQFF.

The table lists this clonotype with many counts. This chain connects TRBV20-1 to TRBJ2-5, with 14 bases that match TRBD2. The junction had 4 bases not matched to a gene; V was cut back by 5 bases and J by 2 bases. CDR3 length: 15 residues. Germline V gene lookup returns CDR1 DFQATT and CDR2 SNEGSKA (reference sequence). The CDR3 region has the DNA TGCAGTGCTCCTGGACTAGCGGGAGGACAAGAGACCCAGTACTTC. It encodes CSAPGLAGGQETQYF.

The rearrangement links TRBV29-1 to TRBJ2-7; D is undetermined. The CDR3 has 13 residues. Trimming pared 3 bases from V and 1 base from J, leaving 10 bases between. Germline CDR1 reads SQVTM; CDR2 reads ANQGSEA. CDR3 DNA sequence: TGCAGCGTTGAGGCGGTAGATTCCTACGAGCAGTACTTC. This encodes CSVEAVDSYEQYF.